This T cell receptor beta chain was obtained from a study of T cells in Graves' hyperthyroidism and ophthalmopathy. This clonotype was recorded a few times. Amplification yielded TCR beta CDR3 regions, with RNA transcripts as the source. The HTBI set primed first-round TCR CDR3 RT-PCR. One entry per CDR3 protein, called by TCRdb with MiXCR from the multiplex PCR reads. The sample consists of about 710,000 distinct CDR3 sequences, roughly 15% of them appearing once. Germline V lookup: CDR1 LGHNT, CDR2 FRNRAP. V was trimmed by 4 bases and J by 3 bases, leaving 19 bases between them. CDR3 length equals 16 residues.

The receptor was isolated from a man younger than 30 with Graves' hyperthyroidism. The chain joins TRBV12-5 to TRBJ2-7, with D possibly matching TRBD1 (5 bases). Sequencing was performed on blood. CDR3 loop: CASGSYQGADIYEQYF. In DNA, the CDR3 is TGTGCTAGTGGTTCCTACCAGGGCGCGGACATCTACGAGCAGTACTTC.